These T cell receptor beta chains were read from a single sample in a study of blood T cells in healthy people across ages. TCRdb recomputed calls from the 5' RACE reads with MiXCR, one row per CDR3 protein. The sample includes approximately 580,000 distinct CDR3 sequences, around 24% of them seen just once. This same sample was also part of a study on T cells of mothers and their children.

Sequenced material: blood. These receptors came from a boy younger than 18 in good health. Each CDR3 is given with its conserved first and last residue. The D gene is left open where the match is weak. Clone sizes are given selectively: once, few, many, or a class where the clone is expanded.

clone_size,v_call,j_call,d_call,cdr3_nt,cdr3_aa
many,TRBV29-1,TRBJ2-2,.,TGCAGCGTCCGGGACACCGGGGAGCTGTTTTTT,CSVRDTGELFF
.,TRBV12-3/TRBV12-4,TRBJ1-1,.,TGTGCCAGCAGTCCGCGGGGGGATGGTGGCACTGAAGCTTTCTTT,CASSPRGDGGTEAFF
.,TRBV6-5,TRBJ1-2,.,TGTGCCACCTTGCACGCTACATATGGCTACACCTTC,CATLHATYGYTF
.,TRBV7-2,TRBJ1-1,.,TGTGCCAGCAGCTATGGGGGGCAGGAAGCTTTCTTT,CASSYGGQEAFF
many,TRBV7-2,TRBJ2-5,.,TGTGCCAGCAGCTTTGGACGGAGCCAAGAGACCCAGTACTTC,CASSFGRSQETQYF
.,TRBV20-1,TRBJ2-3,TRBD2,TGCAGTGCTAGAGGGTTAGCGGGGGCAAGCACAGATACGCAGTATTTT,CSARGLAGASTDTQYF
once,TRBV29-1,TRBJ2-7,TRBD1,TGCAGCACCTTCACGGGGACAGGGGCCTCCTACGAGCAGTACTTC,CSTFTGTGASYEQYF
.,TRBV5-8,TRBJ2-3,.,TGTGCCAGCAGCTTCGGGCCCCTAACAGATACGCAGTATTTT,CASSFGPLTDTQYF
.,TRBV6-2/TRBV6-3,TRBJ2-7,TRBD2,TGTGCCAGCAGCCGCCAAGCGGGGGCCTACGAGCAGTACTTC,CASSRQAGAYEQYF
.,TRBV5-4,TRBJ1-1,.,TGTGCCAGCAGCCCGGACGGGGGGCGGGCAGCTTTCTTT,CASSPDGGRAAFF
.,TRBV4-3,TRBJ2-7,TRBD2,TGCGCCAGCAGCCAAGGTGCGGGGGACCAAATCTACGAGCAGTACTTC,CASSQGAGDQIYEQYF
.,TRBV28,TRBJ2-3,.,TGTGCCAGCAGTCCCTATCTAGGGGTTCCAGATACGCAGTATTTT,CASSPYLGVPDTQYF
.,TRBV28,TRBJ1-2,.,TGTGCCAGCGCGGGACGGCGCTATGGCTACACCTTC,CASAGRRYGYTF
.,TRBV5-1,TRBJ2-3,.,TGCGCCAGCAGCTTGGTGGTAGCGGCGACTAGGGCGCAGTATTTT,CASSLVVAATRAQYF
few,TRBV29-1,TRBJ2-3,.,TGCAGCGTCGACGCCCGGACTCCCCTGGGGCAGTATTTT,CSVDARTPLGQYF
.,TRBV20-1,TRBJ2-1,TRBD2,TGCAGTGCTAGAAACGAGAGGGGGGGAAAAACTAGCGGGAGGACCTCCTACAATGAGCAGTTCTTC,CSARNERGGKTSGRTSYNEQFF
.,TRBV12-3/TRBV12-4,TRBJ2-5,.,TGTGCCAGCAGGCTGACCGCGGGGACAGCCCAAGAGACCCAGTACTTC,CASRLTAGTAQETQYF
.,TRBV7-2,TRBJ1-2,.,TGTGCCAGCAGCTCAAACAGGGCAGGGTCCGGGGGCTACACCTTC,CASSSNRAGSGGYTF
.,TRBV28,TRBJ2-1,.,TGTGCCAGCAGCAGGCTCCTAGTTGTAATCTACAATGAGCAGTTCTTC,CASSRLLVVIYNEQFF
few,TRBV2,TRBJ1-4,.,TGTGCCAGCAGGGAGGGATTAGTTGCAACTAATGAAAAACTGTTTTTT,CASREGLVATNEKLFF
.,TRBV29-1,TRBJ2-5,.,TGCAGCGTTGAGGATGGAGGTCGGGAGACCCAGTACTTC,CSVEDGGRETQYF
few,TRBV7-8,TRBJ1-2,.,TGTGCCAGCAGCTTAGGTCGGCCAGCTGGCTACACCTTC,CASSLGRPAGYTF
.,TRBV10-2,TRBJ1-2,.,TGCGCCAGCAGTGAGTCCCTATTGGGGTTCTATGGCTACACCTTC,CASSESLLGFYGYTF